A selection of T cell receptor beta chains follows, all from one sample in a study of a mutant IDH1 vaccine in newly diagnosed glioma. Profiling relied on immunoSEQ multiplex PCR, and the TCRdb table lists in-frame clones only, not all of them. The repertoire includes about 32,000 clones, roughly 82% of them detected once, and roughly a fifth sits in the top ten. Sample: PBMCs, taken from a glioma patient treated with radiotherapy, temozolomide or both. The receptors were gathered from a man aged 30 to 39 with glioma. Each CDR3 is given with its conserved first and last residue. Each record gives: clone size, D gene, J gene, V gene, CDR3 protein, CDR3 DNA. A D gene is named only where the DNA matches it firmly. Clone sizes are given selectively: once, few, many, or a class where the clone is expanded.

abundance: NA
d_gene: TRBD1
j_gene: TRBJ2-5
v_gene: TRBV28
CDR3aa: CASSIPGQGKETQYF
CDR3nt: TGTGCCAGCAGTATACCGGGACAGGGAAAGGAGACCCAGTACTTC

abundance: once
d_gene: NA
j_gene: TRBJ2-1
v_gene: TRBV14
CDR3aa: CASSQGLTAYNEQFF
CDR3nt: TGTGCCAGCAGCCAAGGTCTAACGGCCTACAATGAGCAGTTCTTC

abundance: NA
d_gene: NA
j_gene: TRBJ2-7
v_gene: TRBV18
CDR3aa: CASSPRTDSYEQYF
CDR3nt: TGTGCCAGCTCACCAAGGACGGACTCCTACGAGCAGTACTTC

abundance: NA
d_gene: NA
j_gene: TRBJ2-7
v_gene: TRBV19
CDR3aa: CASSKDPGRSEQYF
CDR3nt: TGTGCCAGTAGTAAAGACCCCGGTCGCTCCGAGCAGTACTTC

abundance: NA
d_gene: NA
j_gene: TRBJ1-3
v_gene: TRBV19
CDR3aa: CASRLTNSGNTIYF
CDR3nt: TGTGCCAGCAGACTTACCAACTCTGGAAACACCATATATTTT

abundance: NA
d_gene: TRBD1
j_gene: TRBJ2-6
v_gene: TRBV5-1
CDR3aa: CASSAAQGASGANVLTF
CDR3nt: TGCGCCAGCAGCGCCGCACAGGGGGCGTCTGGGGCCAACGTCCTGACTTTC

abundance: NA
d_gene: TRBD1
j_gene: TRBJ1-4
v_gene: TRBV9
CDR3aa: CASSPRDSVATNEKLFF
CDR3nt: TGTGCCAGCAGCCCCCGGGACAGTGTTGCAACTAATGAAAAACTGTTTTTT

abundance: NA
d_gene: TRBD1
j_gene: TRBJ1-4
v_gene: TRBV7-9
CDR3aa: CASSGADRDEKLFF
CDR3nt: TGTGCCAGCAGCGGAGCCGACAGGGACGAAAAACTGTTTTTT

abundance: NA
d_gene: TRBD1
j_gene: TRBJ2-5
v_gene: TRBV11-2
CDR3aa: CASSLVGGQETQYF
CDR3nt: TGTGCCAGCAGCTTAGTAGGGGGACAGGAGACCCAGTACTTC

abundance: NA
d_gene: TRBD1
j_gene: TRBJ1-4
v_gene: TRBV9
CDR3aa: CASSSRDRVYEKLFF
CDR3nt: TGTGCCAGCAGCTCCCGGGACAGGGTATATGAAAAACTGTTTTTT

abundance: NA
d_gene: NA
j_gene: TRBJ2-3
v_gene: TRBV5-1
CDR3aa: CASSLRQPAGDTQYF
CDR3nt: TGCGCCAGCAGCTTGCGGCAGCCAGCAGGGGATACGCAGTATTTT

abundance: NA
d_gene: NA
j_gene: TRBJ1-1
v_gene: TRBV7-2
CDR3aa: CASSSSVEAFF
CDR3nt: TGTGCCAGCAGCTCATCAGTTGAAGCTTTCTTT

abundance: NA
d_gene: TRBD1
j_gene: TRBJ1-1
v_gene: TRBV7-6
CDR3aa: CASSPARLTGASEAFF
CDR3nt: TGTGCCAGCTCTCCTGCCCGGTTGACAGGGGCCAGTGAAGCTTTCTTT

abundance: NA
d_gene: NA
j_gene: TRBJ2-2
v_gene: TRBV4-3
CDR3aa: CASSQARGNTGELFF
CDR3nt: TGCGCCAGCAGCCAAGCTAGGGGAAACACCGGGGAGCTGTTTTTT

abundance: NA
d_gene: NA
j_gene: TRBJ1-1
v_gene: TRBV9
CDR3aa: CASSEGERQAAFF
CDR3nt: TGTGCCAGCAGCGAGGGAGAGAGACAGGCGGCTTTCTTT

abundance: NA
d_gene: NA
j_gene: TRBJ1-2
v_gene: TRBV12-5
CDR3aa: CASGSPNYGYTF
CDR3nt: TGTGCTAGTGGTTCCCCTAACTATGGCTACACCTTC

abundance: NA
d_gene: NA
j_gene: TRBJ2-7
v_gene: TRBV9
CDR3aa: CASSVDQGSDEQYF
CDR3nt: TGTGCCAGCAGCGTAGACCAGGGGTCGGACGAGCAGTACTTC

abundance: NA
d_gene: TRBD1
j_gene: TRBJ1-1
v_gene: TRBV9
CDR3aa: CASSVGGFTGGLNTEAFF
CDR3nt: TGTGCCAGCAGCGTAGGAGGGTTTACAGGGGGGTTGAACACTGAAGCTTTCTTT

abundance: NA
d_gene: NA
j_gene: TRBJ1-1
v_gene: TRBV7-2
CDR3aa: CASSSPTGNTEAFF
CDR3nt: TGTGCCAGCAGCTCACCGACTGGCAACACTGAAGCTTTCTTT

abundance: NA
d_gene: TRBD2
j_gene: TRBJ2-3
v_gene: TRBV6-4
CDR3aa: CASSALGLAAGTQYF
CDR3nt: TGTGCCAGCAGTGCTCTGGGACTAGCGGCTGGTACGCAGTATTTT

abundance: few
d_gene: NA
j_gene: TRBJ2-2
v_gene: TRBV7-9
CDR3aa: CASSLAEGELFF
CDR3nt: TGTGCCAGCAGCTTAGCCGAGGGGGAGCTGTTTTTT

abundance: few
d_gene: TRBD1
j_gene: TRBJ1-4
v_gene: TRBV2
CDR3aa: CASSESRGRGEKLFF
CDR3nt: TGTGCCAGCAGTGAATCCAGGGGGCGGGGAGAAAAACTGTTTTTT

abundance: NA
d_gene: NA
j_gene: TRBJ1-2
v_gene: TRBV30
CDR3aa: CAFTRETYGYTF
CDR3nt: TGTGCCTTCACCAGGGAGACGTATGGCTACACCTTC

abundance: NA
d_gene: NA
j_gene: TRBJ1-1
v_gene: TRBV5-4
CDR3aa: CASSLFGVMNTEAFF
CDR3nt: TGTGCCAGCAGCTTGTTCGGGGTTATGAACACTGAAGCTTTCTTT

abundance: NA
d_gene: NA
j_gene: TRBJ2-3
v_gene: TRBV4-1
CDR3aa: CASSQTGHPTDTQYF
CDR3nt: TGCGCCAGCAGCCAGACGGGACACCCCACAGATACGCAGTATTTT

abundance: NA
d_gene: NA
j_gene: TRBJ1-4
v_gene: TRBV6-5
CDR3aa: CASSYSGAGGEKLFF
CDR3nt: TGTGCCAGCAGTTACTCGGGGGCAGGAGGAGAAAAACTGTTTTTT

abundance: NA
d_gene: TRBD1
j_gene: TRBJ2-1
v_gene: TRBV19
CDR3aa: CASSIDPRTGFQFF
CDR3nt: TGTGCCAGTAGTATAGATCCACGGACAGGGTTCCAGTTCTTC

abundance: NA
d_gene: NA
j_gene: TRBJ1-2
v_gene: TRBV2
CDR3aa: CASSETELNYGYTF
CDR3nt: TGTGCCAGCAGTGAGACAGAACTTAACTATGGCTACACCTTC

abundance: NA
d_gene: NA
j_gene: TRBJ2-5
v_gene: TRBV19
CDR3aa: CASSGGIQETQYF
CDR3nt: TGTGCCAGTTCAGGCGGGATTCAAGAGACCCAGTACTTC

abundance: NA
d_gene: NA
j_gene: TRBJ1-2
v_gene: TRBV10-2
CDR3aa: CASSLEQGEVYGYTF
CDR3nt: TGCGCCAGCAGCCTCGAGCAGGGAGAAGTCTATGGCTACACCTTC

abundance: once
d_gene: NA
j_gene: TRBJ2-1
v_gene: TRBV25-1
CDR3aa: CASSEGANEQFF
CDR3nt: TGTGCCAGCAGTGAGGGTGCCAATGAGCAGTTCTTC

abundance: NA
d_gene: NA
j_gene: TRBJ2-7
v_gene: TRBV30
CDR3aa: CAWSPLSEQYF
CDR3nt: TGTGCCTGGAGTCCCCTTTCAGAGCAGTACTTC

abundance: NA
d_gene: TRBD1
j_gene: TRBJ1-1
v_gene: TRBV6-5
CDR3aa: CASYRGGGNTEAFF
CDR3nt: TGTGCCAGTTACAGGGGCGGGGGGAACACTGAAGCTTTCTTT

abundance: once
d_gene: NA
j_gene: TRBJ2-7
v_gene: TRBV7-9
CDR3aa: CASSPAILEQYF
CDR3nt: TGTGCCAGCAGCCCGGCCATCCTCGAGCAGTACTTC

abundance: NA
d_gene: TRBD1
j_gene: TRBJ1-2
v_gene: TRBV7-3
CDR3aa: CASSLRQGYGYTF
CDR3nt: TGTGCCAGCAGCTTAAGACAGGGGTATGGCTACACCTTC

abundance: NA
d_gene: TRBD1
j_gene: TRBJ2-3
v_gene: TRBV28
CDR3aa: CASRDSITDTQYF
CDR3nt: TGTGCCAGCCGGGACAGCATCACAGATACGCAGTATTTT

abundance: once
d_gene: NA
j_gene: TRBJ2-2
v_gene: TRBV27
CDR3aa: CASSNNRVFYTGELFF
CDR3nt: TGTGCCAGCAGTAATAACAGGGTTTTTTACACCGGGGAGCTGTTTTTT

abundance: NA
d_gene: TRBD1
j_gene: TRBJ2-5
v_gene: TRBV11-2
CDR3aa: CASSSRDREERHQETQYF
CDR3nt: TGTGCCAGCAGCTCCCGGGACAGAGAAGAGAGACACCAAGAGACCCAGTACTTC

abundance: few
d_gene: NA
j_gene: TRBJ1-1
v_gene: TRBV19
CDR3aa: CASSRDTSNTEAFF
CDR3nt: TGTGCCTCCAGTCGGGACACCTCAAACACTGAAGCTTTCTTT

abundance: once
d_gene: TRBD2
j_gene: TRBJ2-7
v_gene: TRBV27
CDR3aa: CASSLRTSGNYEQYF
CDR3nt: TGTGCCAGCAGTCTCCGGACTAGCGGGAACTACGAGCAGTACTTC

abundance: NA
d_gene: NA
j_gene: TRBJ1-1
v_gene: TRBV4-3
CDR3aa: CASSPETFPNTEAFF
CDR3nt: TGCGCCAGCAGCCCGGAAACCTTTCCCAACACTGAAGCTTTCTTT

abundance: NA
d_gene: TRBD1
j_gene: TRBJ2-3
v_gene: TRBV19
CDR3aa: CASSPRTGATPSTDTQYF
CDR3nt: TGTGCCAGTAGTCCCCGGACAGGGGCCACACCTAGCACAGATACGCAGTATTTT

abundance: NA
d_gene: NA
j_gene: TRBJ2-1
v_gene: TRBV2
CDR3aa: CANRGGGSYNEQFF
CDR3nt: TGTGCCAATAGGGGGGGAGGCTCCTACAATGAGCAGTTCTTC

abundance: NA
d_gene: NA
j_gene: TRBJ2-3
v_gene: TRBV11-2
CDR3aa: CASSPQGGSQYF
CDR3nt: TGTGCCAGCAGCCCCCAAGGTGGTTCGCAGTATTTT

abundance: NA
d_gene: NA
j_gene: TRBJ2-7
v_gene: TRBV29-1
CDR3aa: CSAGEPLSEQYF
CDR3nt: TGCAGCGCAGGCGAACCCCTCTCCGAGCAGTACTTC

abundance: few
d_gene: TRBD1
j_gene: TRBJ1-4
v_gene: TRBV5-1
CDR3aa: CASSRGQVREKLFF
CDR3nt: TGCGCCAGCAGCCGAGGACAGGTCCGTGAAAAACTGTTTTTT

abundance: NA
d_gene: NA
j_gene: TRBJ2-7
v_gene: TRBV28
CDR3aa: CASSFRLVAPYEQYF
CDR3nt: TGTGCCAGCAGTTTTCGGCTAGTTGCACCCTACGAGCAGTACTTC

abundance: NA
d_gene: NA
j_gene: TRBJ1-2
v_gene: TRBV23-1
CDR3aa: CASSQSGKGLGYTF
CDR3nt: TGCGCCAGCAGTCAATCAGGGAAGGGGCTTGGCTACACCTTC